This T cell receptor (beta chain) was found in a study of T cell responses to AZD1222 COVID-19 vaccine. Study-level points and caveats: When two AZD1222 doses had been given, Spike-specific TCR breadth and depth rose. The sample set comprised mostly white British donors with more females, and clonal diversity was possibly underestimated. Vaccine-related CD4 TCRs covered spike, predominating at 160-218 and 743-854. The study reported that nearly half of spike-specific TCRs target unmutated variant regions.

Some clones are missing from TCRdb's copy, which holds only in-frame ones; the method was immunoSEQ multiplex PCR. The table lists tens of thousands of clones, around nine tenths of them singletons. The CDR3 is made up of 14 amino acids. Germline CDR1 and CDR2: SGHAT and FQNNGV. Between the trimmed V and J ends, which lost 1 base and 5 bases, there was a span of 12 bases. Notes on this clone: Its antigen remains unknown.

The source was peripheral blood, collected on day 0 of AZD1222 vaccination. The chain combines TRBV11-2 with TRBJ2-7; D is unresolved. This receptor was identified in an adult in good health. The CDR3 nucleotides read TGTGCCAGCAGCTTAGTCGTAGGGCGGCACGAGCAGTACTTC. The encoded protein is CASSLVVGRHEQYF.